The 32 T cell receptor beta chains reported below all come from one sample, sequenced in a study of blood T cells in healthy people across ages. A second PCR, run for about 7 to 11 cycles, used a sample-barcoded 5' primer plus a J-beta primer mix. TCRdb used MiXCR to reprocess the 5' RACE reads, holding one entry per CDR3 protein. The profile shows 1.2 million to 1.5 million distinct CDR3 sequences, about 40% of them singletons. Material: blood. The receptors originated from a woman under 30 in good health.

The CDR3 spells CASSFSGENEKLFF. The CDR3 bases are TGTGCCAGCAGCTTCAGTGGGGAAAATGAAAAACTGTTTTTT. This chain joins TRBV9 and TRBJ1-4; D is uncertain. V lost 4 bases to trimming and J lost 5 bases, with 12 bases between them. The germline CDR1 and CDR2 sequences are SGDLS and YYNGEE. The CDR3 runs 14 residues. The full variable domain, completed using reference TRBV9 and TRBJ1-4, is DSGVTQTPKHLITATGQRVTLRCSPRSGDLSVYWYQQSLDQGLQFLIQYYNGEERAKGNILERFSAQQFPDLHSELNLSSLELGDSALYFCASSFSGENEKLFFGSGTQLSVL.

The genes are TRBV5-1 and TRBJ2-3; D is uncertain. Trimming removed 0 bases from V and 2 bases from J, with 10 bases in between. From germline, CDR1 is SGHRS and CDR2 YFSETQ. The CDR3 has 15 amino acids. This chain's CDR3 is CASSLDYSPTDTQYF. Here the CDR3 DNA reads TGCGCCAGCAGCTTGGATTACAGCCCCACAGATACGCAGTATTTT.

This clonotype was detected a few times. This chain links TRBV20-1 with TRBJ2-1; the D gene is possibly TRBD1 (5 bases). Germline CDR1 and CDR2: DFQATT and SNEGSKA (reference sequence). Trimming cost V 5 bases and J 10 bases, with 9 bases left between them. The CDR3 loop spans 10 amino acids. Here the CDR3 DNA reads TGCAGTGCTGCAGGGAAGGAGCAGTTCTTC. It yields the protein CSAAGKEQFF.

This clonotype was detected only a few times. This rearrangement joins TRBV11-2 to TRBJ2-5, with D possibly being TRBD1 or TRBD2 (6 bases each). V lost 1 base, J lost 9 bases, and 15 bases lay in between. Germline-derived CDR1 and CDR2 are SGHAT and FQNNGV. The CDR3 is 14 residues long. This CDR3 reads CASSLGGGSGAQYF. The CDR3, as DNA: TGTGCCAGCAGCTTAGGAGGGGGGTCTGGCGCCCAGTACTTC.

The rearrangement links TRBV28 to TRBJ2-6; D may correspond to TRBD1 or TRBD2 (5 bases each). Trimming stripped 6 bases from V and 0 bases from J, with 18 bases between. The CDR3 covers 18 residues. The germline V gene has CDR1 MDHEN and CDR2 SYDVKM. CDR3 coding DNA: TGTGCCAGCAGCCCTGGGGGACCCCTAACCTCTGGGGCCAACGTCCTGACTTTC. It translates to CASSPGGPLTSGANVLTF.

This chain uses TRBV7-9 with TRBJ2-5; weak D call: TRBD2 (6 bases). With 3 bases removed from V and 3 bases from J, the gap between germline ends came to 14 bases. Germline CDR1 and CDR2: SEHNR and FQNEAQ (reference sequence). This CDR3 is 15 amino acids long. CDR3 sequence (DNA): TGTGCCAGCAGCTTCCCGGGGGTCTTCGAAGAGACCCAGTACTTC. Its protein product is CASSFPGVFEETQYF.

The chain carries TRBV30 and TRBJ2-7; TRBD1 matches 9 bases. The germline V gene has CDR1 GTSNPN and CDR2 SVGIG (reference sequence). J was trimmed by 6 bases and V by 3 bases; bases with no gene match: 3. The CDR3 is 12 residues long. The CDR3 spells CAWSGTGPEQYF. The CDR3, as DNA: TGTGCCTGGAGCGGGACAGGGCCCGAGCAGTACTTC. The variable domain in full, with the rest retrieved from reference TRBV30 and TRBJ2-7, is SQTIHQWPATLVQPVGSPLSLECTVEGTSNPNLYWYRQAAGRGLQLLFYSVGIGQISSEVPQNLSASRPQDRQFILSSKKLLLSDSGFYLCAWSGTGPEQYFGPGTRLTVT.

The chain joins TRBV7-9 to TRBJ2-1, with a tentative D call TRBD1 (6 bases). The CDR3 runs to 15 residues. V lost 5 bases, J lost 0 bases, and 11 bases lay in between. Per the germline V gene, CDR1 is SEHNR and CDR2 is FQNEAQ (reference sequence). The CDR3 DNA is TGTGCCAGCAGCCCCGGGACAAACTCCTACAATGAGCAGTTCTTC. Protein sequence: CASSPGTNSYNEQFF.

The chain carries TRBV5-1 and TRBJ1-2, with 7 bases that match TRBD1. The CDR3 length is 16 residues. V lost 1 base to trimming and J lost 4 bases; unmatched junction nucleotides: 10. Germline V gives CDR1 SGHRS, CDR2 YFSETQ. The CDR3 region has the DNA TGCGCCAGCAGCTTGTCGAGTCAGGGGGGGGTCTATGGCTACACCTTC. This encodes CASSLSSQGGVYGYTF.

This clonotype was seen a handful of times. The V call is TRBV6-5, the J call TRBJ2-5; TRBD1 aligns across 10 bases. CDR1 is MNHEY, CDR2 SVGAGI, per germline. The CDR3 has 15 amino acids. V lost 2 bases to trimming and J lost 5 bases; unmatched junction nucleotides: 5. The CDR3 nucleotides are TGTGCCAGCAGTTACGGACAGGGGGGAAAGGAGACCCAGTACTTC. Protein sequence: CASSYGQGGKETQYF.

This clonotype was counted between two and nine times. The V gene is TRBV7-9, the J gene TRBJ1-2, with D possibly matching TRBD1 (5 bases). In germline, CDR1 is SEHNR, CDR2 FQNEAQ (reference sequence). The V end was cut by 6 bases, the J end by 5 bases, with 16 bases between. The CDR3 contains 14 residues. Here the CDR3 reads CASSGEGGAYGYTF. CDR3 sequence (DNA): TGTGCCAGCAGTGGAGAAGGAGGGGCGTATGGCTACACCTTC.

The V and J genes are TRBV24-1 and TRBJ2-3; D is ambiguous. V lost 7 bases and J 2 bases, leaving 18 bases between the germline ends. Germline CDR1 reads KGHDR; CDR2 reads SFDVKD. This CDR3 comprises 16 residues. The CDR3, as DNA: TGTGCCACCAGGTCCTCCATTGGGTTGGCCACAGATACGCAGTATTTT. This encodes CATRSSIGLATDTQYF.

This chain links TRBV28 with TRBJ2-1; D is unresolved. The CDR3 sequence is 15 residues long. V lost 3 bases and J lost 4, with 13 bases in between. CDR1 is MDHEN and CDR2 is SYDVKM in the germline V gene. CDR3 sequence (DNA): TGTGCCAGCAGTTTGAAAGGTTGGGGTTACAATGAGCAGTTCTTC. Translating it yields CASSLKGWGYNEQFF.

The chain combines TRBV5-1 with TRBJ2-1; D is unclear. CDR3 size: 16 residues. V lost 4 bases and J 13 bases, leaving 27 bases between the germline ends. Germline loops: CDR1 SGHRS, CDR2 YFSETQ. The CDR3 coding sequence is TGCGCCAGCAGCCCCATTGGGCTAGTCGCTCAAGAGGCCCAGTTCTTC. This encodes CASSPIGLVAQEAQFF.

The rearrangement links TRBV10-3 to TRBJ2-7; 12 nucleotides match TRBD2. V gave up 4 bases and J gave up 2 bases; unmatched junction bases: 9. The V gene's germline CDR1 is ENHRY and CDR2 SYGVKD. CDR3 size: 17 residues. CDR3 amino acids: CAISGPTSGGLTYEQYF. CDR3 nucleotides: TGTGCCATCAGTGGCCCTACTAGCGGGGGGCTAACCTACGAGCAGTACTTC.

This clonotype appeared once. The chain joins TRBV15 to TRBJ1-6; D is ambiguous. CDR3 length equals 15 residues. Trimming cost V 3 bases and J 10 bases, with 16 bases left between them. Germline lookup yields CDR1 LNHNV and CDR2 YYDKDF (reference sequence). The CDR3 DNA reads as TGTGCCACCAGCAGCACAGACGGTGAGAACTCACCCCTCCACTTT. This sequence encodes CATSSTDGENSPLHF.

The CDR3 here is CASRFGLANNEQFF. Written as DNA, the CDR3 is TGTGCCAGCAGATTCGGACTAGCGAACAATGAGCAGTTCTTC. The chain combines TRBV2 with TRBJ2-1; 9 nucleotides agree with TRBD2. Germline CDR1 SNHLY, CDR2 FYNNEI. The CDR3 contains 14 residues. V was clipped by 6 bases and J by 5 bases; unmatched bases: 5.

This clonotype was seen only once. One junction end does not reproduce the germline sequence, and a read error may be involved. The chain uses TRBV7-9 and TRBJ1-5, with 7 positions matching TRBD1. Germline V gene sequence: CDR1 SEHNR, CDR2 FQNEAQ (reference sequence). The CDR3 consists of 16 residues. The CDR3 bases are TGTGCCGGCAGCTTAGCAAGGACAGGAGGCAATCAGCCCCAGCATTTT. It is translated as CAGSLARTGGNQPQHF.

This clonotype was observed once. V usage is TRBV3-1 and J usage is TRBJ1-2; D possibly corresponds to TRBD1 (6 bases). Trimming removed 4 bases from V and 6 bases from J, with 9 bases in between. The CDR3 consists of 12 residues. Germline values: CDR1 LGHDT, CDR2 YNNKEL (reference sequence). The CDR3, as DNA: TGTGCCAGCAGCCTACAGGGCCATGGCTACACCTTC. It codes for CASSLQGHGYTF.

The chain couples TRBV7-2 to TRBJ2-4; D gene ambiguous. The J call is doubtful: the DNA matches TRBJ2-5 better. Germline CDR1 is SGHTA and CDR2 is FQGNSA. The CDR3 covers 15 residues. CDR3 amino acids: CASSLFLGMGETQYF. The CDR3 coding sequence is TGTGCCAGCAGCTTATTTTTAGGGATGGGGGAGACCCAGTACTTC.

The chain combines TRBV10-3 with TRBJ1-5, with a weak D call TRBD1 (5 bases). V was pared by 3 bases and J by 7 bases, with 13 bases between. The CDR3 consists of 14 residues. From germline, CDR1 is ENHRY and CDR2 SYGVKD. The CDR3 protein is CAISDLGVGQPQHF. The DNA of the CDR3 is TGTGCCATCAGTGACTTGGGGGTCGGGCAGCCCCAGCATTTT.

The chain links TRBV5-1 to TRBJ2-3, with D perhaps TRBD2 (5 bases). The CDR3 contains 14 residues. Germline assignment: CDR1 SGHRS and CDR2 YFSETQ. The V and J ends lost 6 bases and 3 bases respectively, with 14 bases between them. For the CDR3, the DNA is TGCGCCAGCACCTACCTTGCGGGTACAGATACGCAGTATTTT. Its translation is CASTYLAGTDTQYF. The whole variable domain, remainder taken from reference TRBV5-1 and TRBJ2-3, is KAGVTQTPRYLIKTRGQQVTLSCSPISGHRSVSWYQQTPGQGLQFLFEYFSETQRNKGNFPGRFSGRQFSNSRSEMNVSTLELGDSALYLCASTYLAGTDTQYFGPGTRLTVL.

The genes are TRBV12-3 or TRBV12-4 and TRBJ2-1, with 9 nucleotides matching TRBD2. V trimming: 1 base; J trimming: 6 bases; junction bases outside the gene matches: 4. The CDR3 length is 15 residues. CDR3: CASSLGGGAANEQFF. CDR3 nucleotide sequence: TGTGCCAGCAGTTTAGGCGGGGGGGCGGCCAATGAGCAGTTCTTC.

This chain joins TRBV11-2 and TRBJ2-7; D is ambiguous. V was pared by 7 bases and J by 2 bases, with 18 bases between. The CDR3 runs to 15 residues. In germline, CDR1 is SGHAT, CDR2 FQNNGV. CDR3 DNA: TGTGCCAGCAACGTACGAGGAGTCGGTCCCTACGAGCAGTACTTC. As protein: CASNVRGVGPYEQYF.

This clonotype has more than one count but fewer than ten. The chain combines TRBV10-3 with TRBJ2-2; perhaps TRBD1 as D (5 bases). Between the trimmed V and J ends, which lost 6 bases and 0 bases, there was a span of 11 bases. The CDR3 spans 15 residues. Germline V gene sequence: CDR1 ENHRY, CDR2 SYGVKD. CDR3 amino acids: CAIRSDTSNTGELFF. Written as DNA, the CDR3 is TGTGCCATCAGATCGGACACCTCGAACACCGGGGAGCTGTTTTTT.

This chain uses TRBV7-9 with TRBJ1-5; unclear D gene. The CDR3 has 12 amino acids. V lost 5 bases and J 12 bases, leaving 14 bases between the germline ends. Germline loops: CDR1 SEHNR, CDR2 FQNEAQ (reference sequence). CDR3: CASSANALRQHF. In DNA, the CDR3 is TGTGCCAGCAGCGCGAATGCCCTTCGCCAGCATTTT.

This clonotype turned up a few times. CDR3 nucleotides: TGCGCCAGCAGCCAAGGACAGTTCTACGAGCAGTACTTC. Its protein is CASSQGQFYEQYF. The chain couples TRBV4-1 to TRBJ2-7; a possible D gene is TRBD1 (5 bases). Germline values: CDR1 MGHRA, CDR2 YSYEKL. This CDR3 is 13 amino acids long. The V and J ends lost 1 base and 3 bases respectively, with 7 bases between them.

The sample holds a few counts of this clonotype. The J gene is TRBJ2-3, the V gene TRBV6-6, with D perhaps matching TRBD1 or TRBD2 (5 bases each). The germline V and J ends were trimmed by 8 bases and 5 bases, with 17 bases remaining between them. This CDR3 is built from 14 residues. From germline, CDR1 is MNHNY and CDR2 SVGAGI (reference sequence). The CDR3 DNA reads as TGTGCCAGCGGGGACCCGGGATTCCTAGATACGCAGTATTTT. Its protein product is CASGDPGFLDTQYF.

In its sample, this clonotype was seen a few times. The chain uses TRBV25-1 and TRBJ2-7; D gene uncertain. This CDR3 contains 15 residues. Germline CDR1 is MGHDK and CDR2 is SYGVNS. V dropped 2 bases and J dropped 2 bases, with 13 bases sitting between them. The CDR3 coding sequence is TGTGCCAGCAGTGAAGCCAGAAGGCTAACCTACGAGCAGTACTTC. This encodes CASSEARRLTYEQYF.

CDR3 bases: TGTGCCAGCAGTACCCAGTACCAAGAGACCCAGTACTTC. Translation gives CASSTQYQETQYF. V usage is TRBV27 and J usage is TRBJ2-5; unclear D gene. The CDR3 covers 13 residues. V lost 5 bases and J lost 0, with 7 bases in between. Germline CDR1 MNHEY, CDR2 SMNVEV (reference sequence).

This clonotype was observed a handful of times. The chain links TRBV5-1 to TRBJ1-4; D unresolved. Germline values: CDR1 SGHRS, CDR2 YFSETQ. The CDR3 spans 16 residues. Trimming removed 4 bases at V and 1 base at J, with 14 bases between. The CDR3 here is CASSLGRDLTNEKLFF. As DNA, the CDR3 is TGCGCCAGCAGCCTCGGACGGGATCTAACTAATGAAAAACTGTTTTTT.

The rearrangement joins TRBV3-1 to TRBJ1-3; TRBD1 is a possible D gene (6 bases). There are 15 residues in the CDR3. From germline, CDR1 is LGHDT and CDR2 YNNKEL (reference sequence). Trimming removed 6 bases at V and 0 bases at J, with 12 bases between. Written as DNA, the CDR3 is TGTGCCAGCAGTTTACAGGGAACCTCTGGAAACACCATATATTTT. Translation gives CASSLQGTSGNTIYF. Using reference TRBV3-1 and TRBJ1-3 for the parts outside the CDR3, the full variable domain is DTAVSQTPKYLVTQMGNDKSIKCEQNLGHDTMYWYKQDSKKFLKIMFSYNNKELIINETVPNRFSPKSPDKAHLNLHINSLELGDSAVYFCASSLQGTSGNTIYFGEGSWLTVV.